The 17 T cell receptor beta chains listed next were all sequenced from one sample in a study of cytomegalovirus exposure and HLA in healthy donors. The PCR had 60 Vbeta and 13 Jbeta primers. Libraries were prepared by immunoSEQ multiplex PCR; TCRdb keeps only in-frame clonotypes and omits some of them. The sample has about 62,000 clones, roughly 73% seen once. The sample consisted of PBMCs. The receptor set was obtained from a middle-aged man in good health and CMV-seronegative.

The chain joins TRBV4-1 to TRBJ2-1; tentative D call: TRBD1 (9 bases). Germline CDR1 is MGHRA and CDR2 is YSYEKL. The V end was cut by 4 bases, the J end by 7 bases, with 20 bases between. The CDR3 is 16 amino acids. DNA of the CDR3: TGCGCCAGCAGCCCCGGGGGGGGGACAGGGTTAAATGAGCAGTTCTTC. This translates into CASSPGGGTGLNEQFF.

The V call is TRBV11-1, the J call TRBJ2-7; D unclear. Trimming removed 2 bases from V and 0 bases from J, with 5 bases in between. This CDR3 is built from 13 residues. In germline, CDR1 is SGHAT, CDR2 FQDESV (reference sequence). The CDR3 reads CASSLTVSYEQYF. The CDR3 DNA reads TGTGCCAGCAGCTTAACGGTCTCCTACGAGCAGTACTTC.

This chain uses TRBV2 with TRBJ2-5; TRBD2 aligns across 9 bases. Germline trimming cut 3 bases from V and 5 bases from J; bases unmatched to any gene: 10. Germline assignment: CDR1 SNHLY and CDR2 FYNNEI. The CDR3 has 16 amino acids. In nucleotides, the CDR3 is TGTGCCAGCAGTGAGACTAGCGGAAGGCCCAGCGAGACCCAGTACTTC. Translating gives CASSETSGRPSETQYF.

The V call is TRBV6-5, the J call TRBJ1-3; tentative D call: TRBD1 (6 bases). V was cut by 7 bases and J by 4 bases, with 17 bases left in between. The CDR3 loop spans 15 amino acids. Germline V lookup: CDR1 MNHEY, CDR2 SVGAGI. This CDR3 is CASTKGRQGGNTIYF. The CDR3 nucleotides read TGTGCCAGCACTAAAGGAAGGCAGGGGGGAAACACCATATATTTT.

CDR3 in amino acids: CASSLGGQGNTEAFF. CDR3 sequence (DNA): TGTGCCAGCAGTTTAGGGGGACAGGGGAACACTGAAGCTTTCTTT. The J gene is TRBJ1-1, the V gene TRBV28, with 9 bases identical to TRBD1. The CDR3 covers 15 residues. V lost 2 bases, J lost 1 base, and 2 bases stayed unmatched. CDR1 is MDHEN, CDR2 SYDVKM, per germline.

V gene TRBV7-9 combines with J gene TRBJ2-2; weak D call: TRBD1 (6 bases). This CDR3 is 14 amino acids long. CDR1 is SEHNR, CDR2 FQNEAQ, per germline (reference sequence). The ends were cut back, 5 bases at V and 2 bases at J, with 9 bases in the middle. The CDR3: CASSLDSNTGELFF. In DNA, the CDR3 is TGTGCCAGCAGCCTGGACAGTAACACCGGGGAGCTGTTTTTT.

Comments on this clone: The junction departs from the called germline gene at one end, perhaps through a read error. Here the CDR3 reads CSSSSHRGHLYYGYTF. For the CDR3, the DNA is TGTTCCAGCAGCTCCCACAGGGGGCACCTTTACTATGGCTACACCTTC. The chain couples TRBV7-9 to TRBJ1-2, with 9 bases matching TRBD1. Looked up from germline, CDR1 is SEHNR and CDR2 is FQNEAQ (reference sequence). The CDR3 length is 16 residues.

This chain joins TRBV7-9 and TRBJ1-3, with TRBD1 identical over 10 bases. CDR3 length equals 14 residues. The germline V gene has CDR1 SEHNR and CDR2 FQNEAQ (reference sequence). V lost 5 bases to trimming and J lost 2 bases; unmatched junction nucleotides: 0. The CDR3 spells CASSGQGAGNTIYF. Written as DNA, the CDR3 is TGTGCCAGCAGCGGACAGGGGGCTGGAAACACCATATATTTT.

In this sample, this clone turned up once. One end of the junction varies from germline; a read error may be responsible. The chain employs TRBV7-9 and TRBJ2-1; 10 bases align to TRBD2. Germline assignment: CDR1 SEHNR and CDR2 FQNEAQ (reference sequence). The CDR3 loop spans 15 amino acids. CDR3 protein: CSSSLGLAESDEQFF. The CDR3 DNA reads TGTTCCAGCAGCTTAGGACTAGCGGAGTCGGATGAGCAGTTCTTC.

CDR3 bases: TGTGCCAGCAGTGCAGGAAACCCGGCCTCCCGGTACTTC. It is translated as CASSAGNPASRYF. This rearrangement joins TRBV6-1 to TRBJ2-7; D is unresolved. This CDR3 spans 13 amino acids. From germline, CDR1 is MNHNS and CDR2 SASEGT. V lost 4 bases, J lost 12 bases, and 19 bases lay in between.

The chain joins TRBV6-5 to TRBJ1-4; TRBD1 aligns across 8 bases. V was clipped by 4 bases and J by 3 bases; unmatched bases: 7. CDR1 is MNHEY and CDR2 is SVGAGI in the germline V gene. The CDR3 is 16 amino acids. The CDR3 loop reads CASSSGQGWANEKLFF. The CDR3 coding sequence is TGTGCCAGCAGTTCCGGACAGGGATGGGCTAATGAAAAACTGTTTTTT.

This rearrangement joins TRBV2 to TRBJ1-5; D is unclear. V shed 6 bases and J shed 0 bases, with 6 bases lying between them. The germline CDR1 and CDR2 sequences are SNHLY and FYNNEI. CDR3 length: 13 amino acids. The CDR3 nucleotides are TGTGCCAGCAGACGGGATAGCAATCAGCCCCAGCATTTT. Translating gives CASRRDSNQPQHF.

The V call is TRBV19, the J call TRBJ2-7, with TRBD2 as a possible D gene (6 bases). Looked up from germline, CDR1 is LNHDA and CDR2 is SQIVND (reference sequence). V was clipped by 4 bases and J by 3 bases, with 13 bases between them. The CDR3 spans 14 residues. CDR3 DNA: TGTGCCAGTAGTAGGACTACTACCCTCTACGAGCAGTACTTC. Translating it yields CASSRTTTLYEQYF.

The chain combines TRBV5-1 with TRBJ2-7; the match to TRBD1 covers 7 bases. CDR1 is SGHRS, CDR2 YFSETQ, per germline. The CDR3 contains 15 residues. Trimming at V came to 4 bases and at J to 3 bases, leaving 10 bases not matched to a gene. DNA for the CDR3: TGCGCCAGCAGCCCAGATACAGGGGACCACTACGAGCAGTACTTC. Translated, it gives CASSPDTGDHYEQYF.

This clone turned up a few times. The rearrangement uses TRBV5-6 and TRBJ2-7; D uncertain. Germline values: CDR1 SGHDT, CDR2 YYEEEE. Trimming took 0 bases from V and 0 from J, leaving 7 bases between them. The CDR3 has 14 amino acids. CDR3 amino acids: CASSLAVFSYEQYF. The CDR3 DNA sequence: TGTGCCAGCAGCTTGGCGGTATTCTCCTACGAGCAGTACTTC.

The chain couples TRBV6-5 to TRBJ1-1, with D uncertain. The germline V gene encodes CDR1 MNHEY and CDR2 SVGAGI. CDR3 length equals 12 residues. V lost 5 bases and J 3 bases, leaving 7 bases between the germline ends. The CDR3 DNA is TGTGCCAGCAGTATCAGTGACACTGAAGCTTTCTTT. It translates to CASSISDTEAFF.

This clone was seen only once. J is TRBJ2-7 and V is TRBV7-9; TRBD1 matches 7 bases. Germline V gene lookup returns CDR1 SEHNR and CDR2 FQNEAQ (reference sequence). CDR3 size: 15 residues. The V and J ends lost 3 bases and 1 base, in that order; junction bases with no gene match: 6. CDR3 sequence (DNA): TGTGCCAGCAGCTTTATTAGACAGGGATCCTACGAGCAGTACTTC. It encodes CASSFIRQGSYEQYF.